The present T cell receptor beta chain was sequenced within a study of blood T cells in healthy people across ages. The second PCR ran roughly 6 to 11 cycles with a sample-barcoded 5' primer and J-beta primers. TCRdb analysed the 5' RACE reads with MiXCR anew, one entry per CDR3 protein. The sample lists some 800,000 distinct CDR3 sequences; around 43% were seen once. Whole-study results and caveats: Naive CD4+ cells and diversity were both higher in long-lived donors than in aged donors.

The CDR3 covers 18 residues. CDR1 SGHRS and CDR2 YFSETQ come from the germline V gene. The trim removed 4 bases at V and 0 bases at J, leaving 8 bases unmatched. On this clonotype: The antigen remains undetermined.

The source of this sequence is a man in his 60s in good health. The chain has TRBV5-1 and TRBJ2-1, with TRBD1 matching 12 bases. Material for sequencing was blood. CDR3 DNA: TGCGCCAGCAGCGGGGGACAGGGGGCATCCGTCTCCTACAATGAGCAGTTCTTC. It is translated as CASSGGQGASVSYNEQFF.